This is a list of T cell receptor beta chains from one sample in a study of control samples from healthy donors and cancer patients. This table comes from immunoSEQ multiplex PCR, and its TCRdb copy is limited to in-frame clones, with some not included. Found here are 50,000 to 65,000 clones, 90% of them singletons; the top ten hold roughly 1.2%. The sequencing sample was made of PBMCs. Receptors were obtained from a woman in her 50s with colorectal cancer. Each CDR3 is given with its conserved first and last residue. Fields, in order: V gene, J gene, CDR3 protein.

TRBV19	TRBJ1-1	CASSIDRSSLTEAFF
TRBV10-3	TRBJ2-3	CATTRQGGETDTQYF
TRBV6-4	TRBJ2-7	CASSDSASGPYEQYF
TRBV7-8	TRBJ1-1	CASSLERVPNQNTEAFF
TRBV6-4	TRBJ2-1	CASSDSIGRTNEQFF
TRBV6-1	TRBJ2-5	CASKEGGPEGTQYF
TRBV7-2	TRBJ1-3	CASSLAPGTGNTIYF
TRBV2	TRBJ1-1	CASSDPAVFF
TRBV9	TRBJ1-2	CASSLPPDEGGYTF
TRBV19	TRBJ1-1	CASSIAAGPYTEAFF
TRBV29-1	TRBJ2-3	CSVVGTGISTDTQYF
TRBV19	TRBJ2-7	CASSSQGGSYEQYF
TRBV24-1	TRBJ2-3	CATSGSGPGDTQYF
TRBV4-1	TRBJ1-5	CASSLIRGQPQHF
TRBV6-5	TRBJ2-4	CASSRRLAKNIQYF